This T cell receptor (beta chain) was sequenced in a study of blood T cell repertoires in COVID-19. About the research overall: There were acute and convalescent COVID-19 samples, and they came from the United States, Italy and Spain.

Study members were between about 18 and 100 years old and lived in 24 US regions. For recovered donors of Cohort 3, there were two negative PCRs, clearance, or symptom resolution. The trim removed 4 bases at V and 3 bases at J, leaving 6 bases unmatched. The CDR3 totals 15 residues. Germline V gene sequence: CDR1 GTSNPN, CDR2 SVGIG (reference sequence). There are a few counts of this clone. As handled by the study authors: Nucleated cell counts were estimated from reference gene primer amplification. The table came from immunoSEQ multiplex PCR; TCRdb's copy has only in-frame clones and leaves some out. The V and J calls and clone size are taken from that table; D and trimming were inferred from the DNA. Here the sample spans under 450,000 clones, 87% being singletons.

Sequencing used PBMCs or T cells enriched from blood (not recorded which). The chain combines TRBV30 with TRBJ1-5; 10 bases fit TRBD1. This TCR was recovered from a man younger than 40 who had recovered from COVID-19. The CDR3 DNA reads TGTGCCTGGAATCCGGGACAGGGGCCCAATCAGCCCCAGCATTTT. Protein product: CAWNPGQGPNQPQHF.